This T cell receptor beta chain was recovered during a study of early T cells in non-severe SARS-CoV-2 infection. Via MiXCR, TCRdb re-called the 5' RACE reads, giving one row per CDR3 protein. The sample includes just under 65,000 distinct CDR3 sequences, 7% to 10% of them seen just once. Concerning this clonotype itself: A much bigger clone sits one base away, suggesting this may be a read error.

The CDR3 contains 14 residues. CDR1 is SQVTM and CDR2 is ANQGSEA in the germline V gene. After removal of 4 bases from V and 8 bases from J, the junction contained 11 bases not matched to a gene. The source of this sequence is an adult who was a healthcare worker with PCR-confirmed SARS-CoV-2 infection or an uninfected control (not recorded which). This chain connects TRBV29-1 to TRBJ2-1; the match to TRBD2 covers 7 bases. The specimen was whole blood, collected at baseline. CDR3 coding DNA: TGCAGCGTTGCGACTAGCTGGAGGGTCTATGAGCAGTTCTTC. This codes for CSVATSWRVYEQFF.